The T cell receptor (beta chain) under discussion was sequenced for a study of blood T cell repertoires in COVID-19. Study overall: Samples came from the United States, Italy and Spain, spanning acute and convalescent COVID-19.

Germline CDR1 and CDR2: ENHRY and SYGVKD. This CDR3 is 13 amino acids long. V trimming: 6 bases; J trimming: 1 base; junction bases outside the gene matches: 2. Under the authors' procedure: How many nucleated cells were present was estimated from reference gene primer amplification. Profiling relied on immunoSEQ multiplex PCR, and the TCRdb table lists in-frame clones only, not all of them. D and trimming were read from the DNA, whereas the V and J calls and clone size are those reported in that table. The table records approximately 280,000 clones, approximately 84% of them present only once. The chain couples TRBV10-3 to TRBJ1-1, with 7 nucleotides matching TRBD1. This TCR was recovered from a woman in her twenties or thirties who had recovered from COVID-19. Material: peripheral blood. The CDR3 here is CAIRHRGNTEAFF. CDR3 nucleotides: TGTGCCATCAGGCACAGGGGGAACACTGAAGCTTTCTTT.